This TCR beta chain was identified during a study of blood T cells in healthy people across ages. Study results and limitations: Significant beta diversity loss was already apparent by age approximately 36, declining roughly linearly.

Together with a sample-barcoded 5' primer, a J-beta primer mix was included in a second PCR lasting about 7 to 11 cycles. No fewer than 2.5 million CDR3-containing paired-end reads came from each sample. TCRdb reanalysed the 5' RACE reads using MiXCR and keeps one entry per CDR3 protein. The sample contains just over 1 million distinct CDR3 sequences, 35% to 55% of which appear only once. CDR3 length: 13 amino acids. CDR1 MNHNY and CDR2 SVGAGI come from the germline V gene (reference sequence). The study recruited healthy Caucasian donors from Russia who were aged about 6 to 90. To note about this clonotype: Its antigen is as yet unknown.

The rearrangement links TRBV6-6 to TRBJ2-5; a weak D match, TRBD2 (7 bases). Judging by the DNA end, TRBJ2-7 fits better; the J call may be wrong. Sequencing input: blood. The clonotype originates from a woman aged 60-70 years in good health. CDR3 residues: CASGEGGADEQYF. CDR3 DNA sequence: TGTGCCAGCGGAGAAGGGGGGGCAGACGAGCAGTACTTC.